These 2 T cell receptor beta chains originate from one sample sequenced in a study of response to subunit inactivated influenza vaccine. MiXCR, run by TCRdb on the RT-PCR reads, gives a single entry per CDR3 protein. The sample includes about 700,000 distinct CDR3 sequences, around 15% of them seen just once. This specimen consisted of PBMCs from blood, obtained roughly 2 weeks before vaccination. These receptors originate from a man aged 50 to 60 who received an inactivated influenza vaccine.

J is TRBJ2-2 and V is TRBV20-1; TRBD1 aligns across 12 bases. Losses at the gene ends were 6 bases for V and 6 bases for J; bases not matched to a gene: 8. CDR3 length: 15 residues. Per germline, CDR1 DFQATT and CDR2 SNEGSKA (reference sequence). In nucleotides, the CDR3 is TGCAGTGCGCTGCTGGGACAGGGGGCCGCCGGGGAGCTGTTTTTT. It specifies CSALLGQGAAGELFF.

This clonotype was picked up many times. The chain couples TRBV27 to TRBJ1-1; 9 nucleotides line up with TRBD1. Trimming took 8 bases from V and 1 from J; bases not matched to a gene: 5. The CDR3 extends over 14 amino acids. Germline-derived CDR1 and CDR2 are MNHEY and SMNVEV (reference sequence). CDR3 coding DNA: TGTGCCAGCCGACCGGGACAGGGGAACACTGAAGCTTTCTTT. Protein product: CASRPGQGNTEAFF.